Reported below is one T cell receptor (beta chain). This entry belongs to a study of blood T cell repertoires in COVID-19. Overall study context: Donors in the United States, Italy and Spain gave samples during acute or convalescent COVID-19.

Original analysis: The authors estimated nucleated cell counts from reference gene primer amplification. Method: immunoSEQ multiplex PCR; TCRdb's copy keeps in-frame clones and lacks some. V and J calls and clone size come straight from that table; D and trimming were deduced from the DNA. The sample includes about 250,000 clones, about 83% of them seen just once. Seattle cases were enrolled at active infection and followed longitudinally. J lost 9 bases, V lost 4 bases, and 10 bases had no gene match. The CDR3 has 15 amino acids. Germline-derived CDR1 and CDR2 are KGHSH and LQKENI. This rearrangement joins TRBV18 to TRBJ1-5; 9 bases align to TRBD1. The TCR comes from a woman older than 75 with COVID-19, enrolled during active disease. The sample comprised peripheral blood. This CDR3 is CASSLETGGVRPQHF. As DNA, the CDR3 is TGTGCCAGCTCACTCGAAACAGGGGGCGTGAGGCCCCAGCATTTT.